This TCR beta chain was identified during a study of CD8 T cell repertoires and HIV-1 epitope variants. Background on the study: T cells were stimulated with Twenty-five Gag and Nef peptides separately. 1M T cells were kept uncultured as a baseline. IL-2, IL-7 and IL-15 were added on days 3 and 7 of approximately 10-day cultures.

A note on this clone: No antigen is known for it.

Survey-depth immunoSEQ sequencing covered TCR beta CDR3 regions. Measured with immunoSEQ multiplex PCR; TCRdb has only the in-frame clones, and not every one. The sample records about 5,000 clones, roughly two thirds being singletons. CDR1 is MDHEN, CDR2 SYDVKM, per germline. Trimming took 4 bases from V and 9 from J, leaving 19 bases between them. The CDR3 is 15 residues long. The sequencing input was cultured CD8+ T cells derived from PBMCs. This clonotype originated in a male donor with HIV. V is TRBV28 and J is TRBJ2-4, with D perhaps given as TRBD1 or TRBD2 (5 bases each). The CDR3 region has the DNA TGTGCCAGCAGTTCCGGGACCCCTGATGTGGGCATTCAGTACTTC. Residues: CASSSGTPDVGIQYF.